The clone carrying this T cell receptor (beta chain) turned up a few times. Its specificity is unknown. PCR involved 60 Vbeta and 13 Jbeta primers. Sequencing was performed with immunoSEQ multiplex PCR; in TCRdb, only in-frame clones are kept and a portion is missing. Counted here are 100,000 to 150,000 clones, around 70% occurring once; the ten biggest clones make up approximately 2.9%. This entry comes from a study of cytomegalovirus exposure and HLA in healthy donors. Looked up from germline, CDR1 is MNHEY and CDR2 is SVGAGI. This CDR3 contains 15 residues. V dropped 7 bases and J dropped 1; count of bases not matched to a gene: 9. Overall study findings and caveats: Later analysis reportedly placed an Asian-associated ancestry cluster below the approximately 650-donor mean in N-insertions. Reports indicate that TCR beta sequences accurately predicted the HLA-A and HLA-B alleles of most subjects.

The chain links TRBV6-5 to TRBJ2-7; 8 bases match TRBD2. The TCR originated in a human donor in good health. Sequenced input: PBMCs. CDR3 in amino acids: CASTPVREVSYEQYF. Written as DNA, the CDR3 is TGTGCCAGCACCCCCGTGCGGGAGGTGTCCTACGAGCAGTACTTC.